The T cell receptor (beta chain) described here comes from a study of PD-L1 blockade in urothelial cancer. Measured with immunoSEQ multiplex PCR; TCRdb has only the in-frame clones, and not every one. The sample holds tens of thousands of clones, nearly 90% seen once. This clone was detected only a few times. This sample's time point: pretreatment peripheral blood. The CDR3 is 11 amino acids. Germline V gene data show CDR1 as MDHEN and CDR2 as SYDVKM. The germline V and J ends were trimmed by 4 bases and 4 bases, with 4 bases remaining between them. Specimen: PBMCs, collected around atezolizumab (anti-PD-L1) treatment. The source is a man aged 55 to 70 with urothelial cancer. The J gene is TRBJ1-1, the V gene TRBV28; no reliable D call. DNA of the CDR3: TGTGCCAGCAGTTCCATCACTGAAGCTTTCTTT. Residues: CASSSITEAFF.